Reported below is one T cell receptor (beta chain). This clonotype was observed many times. Its cognate antigen has yet to be identified. No qualities accompany the bases; no much larger clone lies one base away. This entry comes from a study of spatial heterogeneity in lung cancer (dated by TCRdb to about 2019). Turning to the overall study: More beta-chain than alpha-chain transcripts were consistently detected, likely reflecting higher beta-chain transcript abundance. In the raw uncorrected reads, each unique combination of TCR and UMI appeared on average more than ten times. In non-small cell lung cancer, the study quantitatively compared TCR alpha and beta repertoires across several tumor regions, matched nontumor lung, and blood. Nonsynonymous mutation counts, determined by whole-exome sequencing of tumor tissue, were related to TCR repertoire features. At surgery, both alpha and beta chains were TCR-sequenced in roughly 200 tumor regions, over 61 matched nontumor lung samples and 50 to 60 PBMC samples. Overall results and qualifications from the work: Additional single-cell paired TCR alpha and beta sequencing was considered necessary to confirm, at a functional level, the hypothesis that regional TCRs recognize regional mutations. Ubiquitous expanded tumor TCRs were found in blood more often at tumor resection than at routine follow-up.

The sample's time point, from its label and the paper: sample taken at primary tumor resection. The donors were fewer than 90 patients from the lung TRACERx cohort who had early-stage, untreated non-small cell lung cancer. TCR sequencing used whole RNA extracted from tumor and nontumor lung tissue, or from cryopreserved PBMC samples, without cell sorting. Only patients for whom sufficient RNA was available from at least two tumor regions were selected for TCR sequencing. The germline V gene (reference sequence) sets CDR1 to DFQATT and CDR2 to SNEGSKA. The CDR3 contains 12 residues, cysteine and phenylalanine counted. The CDR3 DNA has 36 bases and is translated from base 1. A distance of 7 bases separates the germline ends of V and J, which lose 4 bases and 1 base respectively. The protocol used for the library was 5' RACE. Instrument used: NextSeq 500. To allow correction of PCR and sequencing errors, the TCR library protocol tagged every TCR cDNA molecule with a unique molecular identifier. In the original analysis: Decombinator tools were used for TCR identification, UMI-based error correction and CDR3 extraction. Expanded TCRs were defined as those above a frequency of 2 per 1,000, corresponding to the top 1% of the tumor frequency distribution. Renyi diversity was computed with the R vegan package after each repertoire had been subsampled 100 times to 5,000 TCRs. CDR3 similarity networks were built from amino acid triplet string-kernel similarity, connecting CDR3s with pairwise similarity above 0.82. TCRdb cleaned the public reads at Q25 with fastp, built clones with MiXCR and kept in-frame beta chains. Each CDR3 protein appears once, grouped with its most common genes and DNA. The V and J calls here are based on TCRdb, not the publication. This sample lists some 20,000 distinct CDR3 sequences; about 3% were detected once. The top ten hold 29% of the sample.

The source is a female donor with early-stage non-small cell lung cancer. The sequencing here drew on PBMCs, taken at surgery. Recombination connected TRBV20-1 to TRBJ2-5; matching of 6 bases hints at TRBD1 as the D gene. Read as DNA, the sequence is TGCAGTGCTAAGACAGGCCAAGAGACCCAGTACTTC. It translates to CSAKTGQETQYF.